This T cell receptor beta chain was recovered during a study of shared clonotypes between healthy human individuals. The wider study: Every donor yielded three CD4 naive, three CD4 memory, two CD8 naive and one CD8 memory plate.

Positively selected for CCR7, the CD45RO-negative cells used as naive CD8 cells excluded terminally differentiated effector memory CD45RA+ cells. General observations from the study: Naive subsets typically showed greater estimated richness than memory subsets.

The CDR3 spans 16 residues. Germline CDR1 reads MNHEY; CDR2 reads SVGAGI. With 0 bases removed from V and 1 base from J, the gap between germline ends came to 7 bases. As regards this clone: The antigen is undetermined.

Using immunoSEQ multiplex PCR, the repertoire was profiled, and TCRdb retains in-frame clones only, with some absent. The data contain roughly 1,800,000 clones, about 95% of them singletons. The sequence was collected from a man between 18 and 29 years old in good health. The sequenced material came from naive CD8+ T cells sorted from blood. The rearrangement uses TRBV6-5 and TRBJ1-6; D gene unclear. CDR3 residues: CASSYSTDSYNSPLHF. In DNA, the CDR3 is TGTGCCAGCAGTTACTCGACGGATTCCTATAATTCACCCCTCCACTTT.